This TCR beta chain came from a study of OX40 agonist ivuxolimab in advanced cancers. About the research overall: Ivuxolimab, which is an agonistic anti-OX40 (CD134) antibody, was administered to the patients. At approximately 80% male, the cohort had a mean age of approximately 60 years, ranging from roughly 20 to 80.

Produced via immunoSEQ multiplex PCR; TCRdb's table is partial and in-frame only. Of some 42,000 clones listed, approximately 80% are singletons. This CDR3 has 15 amino acids. CDR1 MNHEY and CDR2 SMNVEV come from the germline V gene (reference sequence). The V and J ends lost 7 bases and 2 bases respectively, with 18 bases between them. The specimen comprised CD4+ or CD8+ T cells sorted from blood, sampled in a trial of the OX40 agonist ivuxolimab. V gene TRBV27 combines with J gene TRBJ2-7, with D maybe TRBD2 (7 bases). This TCR was sampled from an adult with an advanced solid tumor such as melanoma, head and neck, liver or kidney cancer. Here the CDR3 reads CASTMGAGAAYEQYF. The CDR3 nucleotides are TGTGCCAGCACCATGGGGGCGGGGGCCGCCTACGAGCAGTACTTC.